This record concerns one TCR beta chain sequence. The entry originates in a study of blood T cell repertoires in COVID-19. In the study overall: Acute-phase and convalescent COVID-19 samples originated in the United States, Italy and Spain. From T cells, B-cell-depleted T cells, or PBMCs came the material, which was cDNA or gDNA.

Germline CDR1 reads LGHNA; CDR2 reads YSLEER. The CDR3 has 15 amino acids. Trimming at V came to 0 bases and at J to 3 bases, leaving 2 bases not matched to a gene. Original analysis: By means of reference gene primer amplification, nucleated cell counts were estimated. Here immunoSEQ multiplex PCR was the method, and the copy in TCRdb shows in-frame clones only, minus some. The V and J calls and clone size were taken over from that table, and D and trimming were inferred from the DNA. This table has under 250,000 clones, more than 85% appearing once. The genes are TRBV4-3 and TRBJ2-7, with 10 bases identical to TRBD2. The clonotype comes from a man in his forties with acute or convalescent COVID-19. What was sequenced was peripheral blood. CDR3 loop: CASSQEGTSDYEQYF. The DNA for the CDR3 is TGCGCCAGCAGCCAAGAAGGGACTAGCGACTACGAGCAGTACTTC.